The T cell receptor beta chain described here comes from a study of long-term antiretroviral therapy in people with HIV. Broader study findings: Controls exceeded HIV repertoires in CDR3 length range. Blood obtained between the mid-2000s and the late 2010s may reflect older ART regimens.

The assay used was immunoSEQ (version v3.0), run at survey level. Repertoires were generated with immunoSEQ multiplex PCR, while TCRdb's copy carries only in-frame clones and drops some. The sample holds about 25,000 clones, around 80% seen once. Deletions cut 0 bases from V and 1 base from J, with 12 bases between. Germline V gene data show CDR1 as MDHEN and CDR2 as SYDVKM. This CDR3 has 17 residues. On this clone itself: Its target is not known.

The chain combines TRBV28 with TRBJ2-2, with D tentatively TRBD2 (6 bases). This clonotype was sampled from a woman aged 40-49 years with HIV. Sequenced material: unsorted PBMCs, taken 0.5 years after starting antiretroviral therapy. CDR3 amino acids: CASSLWGGTGNTGELFF. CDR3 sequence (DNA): TGTGCCAGCAGTTTATGGGGGGGAACAGGGAACACCGGGGAGCTGTTTTTT.